The 11 T cell receptor beta chains in this list originate from one sample, sequenced in a study of blood T cell repertoires in COVID-19. Produced via immunoSEQ multiplex PCR; TCRdb's table is partial and in-frame only. The profile shows more than 95,000 clones, 75% to 90% of them singletons. Specimen: peripheral blood. Receptor source: a man under 40 with acute or convalescent COVID-19.

The genes are TRBV2 and TRBJ1-1; D not certain. Trimming stripped 5 bases from V and 4 bases from J, with 14 bases between. The CDR3 extends over 14 amino acids. In germline, CDR1 is SNHLY, CDR2 FYNNEI. CDR3 protein: CASSPLGGSTEAFF. CDR3 bases: TGTGCCAGCAGTCCCCTCGGTGGTAGCACTGAAGCTTTCTTT.

The chain recombines TRBV6-6 with TRBJ2-3; 8 bases agree with TRBD1. The V and J ends lost 0 bases and 6 bases, in that order; junction bases with no gene match: 8. Germline-derived CDR1 and CDR2 are MNHNY and SVGAGI (reference sequence). CDR3 length: 16 amino acids. CDR3 sequence (DNA): TGTGCCAGCAGTTACTCGAGGGCAGGGGGCGCCGATACGCAGTATTTT. As protein: CASSYSRAGGADTQYF.

The J gene is TRBJ1-1, the V gene TRBV19; a weak D match, TRBD1 (6 bases). Per germline, CDR1 LNHDA and CDR2 SQIVND (reference sequence). The CDR3 totals 16 residues. Trimming took 3 bases from V and 0 from J, leaving 14 bases between them. The CDR3 sequence is CASSIWPGGMNTEAFF. The CDR3, as DNA: TGTGCCAGTAGTATTTGGCCGGGGGGCATGAACACTGAAGCTTTCTTT.

The chain has TRBV4-1 and TRBJ2-2, with a weak D call TRBD2 (5 bases). The V and J ends lost 7 bases and 6 bases respectively, with 15 bases between them. CDR3 length: 14 amino acids. The germline gives CDR1 MGHRA, CDR2 YSYEKL. CDR3 amino acids: CASTRGQGPGELFF. The CDR3 bases are TGCGCCAGCACCAGAGGGCAAGGGCCCGGGGAGCTGTTTTTT.

CDR3: CASSLARTGGSGANVLTF. CDR3 in DNA: TGTGCCAGCAGCTTAGCAAGGACAGGAGGCTCTGGGGCCAACGTCCTGACTTTC. The chain couples TRBV7-6 to TRBJ2-6, with 7 bases aligning to TRBD1. V gave up 0 bases and J gave up 0 bases; unmatched junction bases: 5. CDR1 is SGHVS and CDR2 is FNYEAQ in the germline V gene. The CDR3 is 18 residues long.

The chain is built from TRBV5-1 and TRBJ1-2, with D perhaps matching TRBD1 (6 bases). Germline assignment: CDR1 SGHRS and CDR2 YFSETQ. Trimming removed 4 bases from V and 2 bases from J, with 18 bases in between. The CDR3 consists of 16 residues. The CDR3 is CASSPSGGATNYGYTF. Written as DNA, the CDR3 is TGCGCCAGCAGCCCTTCGGGGGGGGCAACCAACTATGGCTACACCTTC.

The rearrangement joins TRBV3-1 (or the pseudogene TRBV3-2) to TRBJ1-2, with 8 bases lining up with TRBD1. CDR3 length: 16 residues. The V segment lost 0 bases and the J segment 4 bases; nucleotides outside the gene matches: 7. The germline CDR1 and CDR2 sequences are LGHDT and YNNKEL (reference sequence). CDR3: CASSQDNGTGVYGYTF. The CDR3, as DNA: TGTGCCAGCAGCCAAGATAACGGGACAGGAGTCTATGGCTACACCTTC.

The rearrangement links TRBV6-5 to TRBJ1-5, with a weak D call TRBD1 (6 bases). Germline V gene lookup returns CDR1 MNHEY and CDR2 SVGAGI. Trimming took off 5 bases at V and 5 bases at J, with 10 bases between the two ends. There are 13 residues in the CDR3. The CDR3, as DNA: TGTGCCAGCAGTCACAGGGTAGATCAGCCCCAGCATTTT. This encodes CASSHRVDQPQHF.

In its sample, this clone was seen a few times. J is TRBJ1-2 and V is TRBV27, with 9 bases aligning to TRBD1. The germline CDR1 and CDR2 sequences are MNHEY and SMNVEV (reference sequence). This CDR3 region has 13 residues. The V gene end was trimmed by 9 bases and the J gene end by 8 bases; junction bases not matched to a gene: 10. CDR3 sequence reads: CASHANGQGGYTF. DNA for the CDR3: TGTGCCAGTCACGCCAACGGACAGGGGGGCTACACCTTC.

The chain combines TRBV7-2 with TRBJ2-1; 8 positions match TRBD1. Germline loops: CDR1 SGHTA, CDR2 FQGNSA. The CDR3 runs to 15 residues. V lost 4 bases to trimming and J lost 10 bases; unmatched junction nucleotides: 12. The CDR3 nucleotides are TGTGCCAGCAGCTCGACAGGGACAGGCCTCCTCGAGCAGTTCTTC. Translation gives CASSSTGTGLLEQFF.

The rearrangement links TRBV27 to TRBJ2-7; maybe TRBD2 (7 bases). Trimming took 3 bases from V and 2 from J, leaving 14 bases between them. Germline CDR1 is MNHEY and CDR2 is SMNVEV (reference sequence). This CDR3 is 15 amino acids long. The CDR3 region is CASSFRGGATYEQYF. The CDR3 DNA is TGTGCCAGCAGTTTTCGAGGGGGGGCTACCTACGAGCAGTACTTC.